Following are 6 T cell receptor beta chains from one sample sequenced in a study of blood T cell repertoires in COVID-19. TCRdb's copy holds only in-frame clones and misses some; the assay was immunoSEQ multiplex PCR. The profile shows 130,000 to 150,000 clones, around nine tenths of them singletons. Sequencing was performed on peripheral blood. The receptors shown here come from a human donor in a cohort sampled during active COVID-19.

The V gene is TRBV7-8, the J gene TRBJ2-5; D is unresolved. The ends were cut back, 2 bases at V and 2 bases at J, with 9 bases in the middle. Germline V gene sequence: CDR1 SGHVS, CDR2 FQNEAQ. This CDR3 is built from 14 residues. CDR3 amino acids: CASSLFTLQETQYF. The CDR3 DNA reads as TGTGCCAGCAGCTTATTTACACTACAAGAGACCCAGTACTTC.

The CDR3 loop reads CASSPRGTGANTGELFF. In nucleotides, the CDR3 is TGCGCCAGCAGCCCCAGGGGGACTGGGGCGAACACCGGGGAGCTGTTTTTT. The chain recombines TRBV4-1 with TRBJ2-2; possibly TRBD1 for D (7 bases). V gave up 4 bases and J gave up 0 bases, with 15 bases separating them. In germline, CDR1 is MGHRA, CDR2 YSYEKL. The CDR3 covers 17 residues.

The chain couples TRBV19 to TRBJ1-1, with unresolved D. The CDR3 extends over 14 amino acids. V was trimmed by 2 bases and J by 6 bases, leaving 13 bases between them. The germline V gene has CDR1 LNHDA and CDR2 SQIVND (reference sequence). The CDR3, as DNA: TGTGCCAGTAGTATATCCCCATCAGTACCTGAAGCTTTCTTT. Translating gives CASSISPSVPEAFF.

This chain uses TRBV6-2 or TRBV6-3 with TRBJ2-7; 9 bases match TRBD1. CDR3 length: 15 residues. Germline values: CDR1 MNHEY, CDR2 SVGEGT. The ends lost 5 bases at V and 3 bases at J; junction bases unmatched: 8. CDR3 loop: CASSDPGTGLYEQYF. The CDR3 bases are TGTGCCAGCAGTGATCCCGGGACAGGGCTCTACGAGCAGTACTTC.

The chain is built from TRBV29-1 and TRBJ2-3; D might be TRBD2 (5 bases). The CDR3 length is 13 residues. V was pared by 6 bases and J by 0 bases, with 10 bases between. The germline CDR1 and CDR2 sequences are SQVTM and ANQGSEA. This CDR3 reads CSVSGGSTDTQYF. CDR3 nucleotide sequence: TGCAGCGTGAGTGGCGGGAGCACAGATACGCAGTATTTT.

This chain links TRBV7-2 with TRBJ2-3; 16 bases are shared with TRBD2. Looked up from germline, CDR1 is SGHTA and CDR2 is FQGNSA. CDR3 length: 19 amino acids. With V trimmed by 5 bases and J by 1 base, 9 bases remained unmatched. DNA for the CDR3: TGTGCCAGCAGCCTTGTAGGGACTAGCGGGGGGGCCGGCACAGATACGCAGTATTTT. Amino acids: CASSLVGTSGGAGTDTQYF.